This T cell receptor (beta chain) was obtained from a study of blood T cell repertoires in COVID-19. Overall study context: The samples span acute and convalescent COVID-19 from the United States, Italy and Spain.

V was clipped by 4 bases and J by 1 base; unmatched bases: 4. The CDR3 is made up of 16 amino acids. Germline values: CDR1 SNHLY, CDR2 FYNNEI. Authors' analysis steps: Reference gene primers were amplified, and this amplification served to estimate nucleated cell counts. Profiled with immunoSEQ multiplex PCR; TCRdb holds only in-frame clones, not every one. That table is the source of V, J and clone size, and D and trimming were worked out from the DNA. The data hold about 150,000 clones, with approximately 80% observed a single time. This TCR derives from a man in his sixties with acute or convalescent COVID-19. The V and J genes are TRBV2 and TRBJ2-3; 11 bases agree with TRBD2. The sample taken for sequencing was peripheral blood. The CDR3, as DNA: TGTGCCAGCAGTGCCCTGGGACTAGCGGGCACAGATACGCAGTATTTT. Encoded protein: CASSALGLAGTDTQYF.